The 17 T cell receptor beta chains below all came from one sample that was sequenced in a study of T cell responses to AZD1222 COVID-19 vaccine. Only in-frame clones appear in the TCRdb table, and some are missing; sequencing was by immunoSEQ multiplex PCR. Of tens of thousands of clones in the sample, around 90% are singletons; the top ten hold around 24%. The source material was peripheral blood, sampled on day 0 of AZD1222 vaccination. The receptors originated from an adult in good health.

The chain joins TRBV10-3 to TRBJ1-1; no clear D. This CDR3 region has 11 residues. The V and J ends lost 11 bases and 3 bases respectively, with 10 bases between them. The V gene's germline CDR1 is ENHRY and CDR2 SYGVKD. Here the CDR3 reads CAAKRDTEAFF. CDR3 coding DNA: TGTGCCGCGAAAAGGGACACTGAAGCTTTCTTT.

This CDR3 is CASSESGSSNSPLHF. The DNA of the CDR3 is TGTGCCAGCAGTGAATCGGGCAGCAGCAATTCACCCCTCCACTTT. The genes are TRBV6-1 and TRBJ1-6, with unresolved D. The CDR3 loop spans 15 amino acids. V was clipped by 2 bases and J by 7 bases, with 12 bases between them. CDR1 and CDR2 from the germline V gene are MNHNS and SASEGT.

This chain links TRBV11-2 with TRBJ2-1; D might be TRBD2 (6 bases). The CDR3 covers 12 residues. V dropped 1 base and J dropped 10 bases, with 8 bases sitting between them. Germline lookup yields CDR1 SGHAT and CDR2 FQNNGV. The CDR3 loop reads CASSLGGLEQFF. The CDR3 coding sequence is TGTGCCAGCAGCTTAGGAGGACTAGAGCAGTTCTTC. Using reference TRBV11-2 and TRBJ2-1 for the parts outside the CDR3, the full variable domain is EAGVAQSPRYKIIEKRQSVAFWCNPISGHATLYWYQQILGQGPKLLIQFQNNGVVDDSQLPKDRFSAERLKGVDSTLKIQPAKLEDSAVYLCASSLGGLEQFFGPGTRLTVL.

To note about this clone: This same CDR3 is encoded by further DNA sequences in the sample. The chain couples TRBV12-3 or TRBV12-4 to TRBJ1-5; no reliable D call. The CDR3 runs to 13 residues. Trimming left V 3 bases short and J 4 bases short, with 7 bases between. This CDR3 is CASSFGENQPQHF. The DNA for the CDR3 is TGTGCCAGCAGTTTCGGTGAGAATCAGCCCCAGCATTTT.

V usage is TRBV13 and J usage is TRBJ1-2, with 9 bases matching TRBD1. This CDR3 region has 17 residues. Germline CDR1 is PRHDT and CDR2 is FYEKMQ (reference sequence). Unmatched junction bases numbered 14, after V lost 5 bases and J lost 4 bases. CDR3 in amino acids: CASSTTIQGALSYGYTF. CDR3 DNA sequence: TGTGCCAGCAGCACTACAATACAGGGGGCGCTTTCCTATGGCTACACCTTC.

Written as DNA, the CDR3 is TGTGCCAGCAGCAGGAGGGGGGAGGATGAAAAACTGTTTTTT. Amino acids: CASSRRGEDEKLFF. The chain joins TRBV6-5 to TRBJ1-4, with D perhaps TRBD1 (6 bases). V dropped 6 bases and J dropped 6 bases, with 14 bases sitting between them. This CDR3 spans 14 amino acids. In germline, CDR1 is MNHEY, CDR2 SVGAGI.

The rearrangement joins TRBV7-2 to TRBJ1-2; 7 bases fit TRBD1. Per germline, CDR1 SGHTA and CDR2 FQGNSA. The CDR3 has 14 residues. The V segment lost 7 bases and the J segment 3 bases; nucleotides outside the gene matches: 8. The CDR3 region has the DNA TGTGCCAGCAACCCTGGAGGGACAGACTATGGCTACACCTTC. It translates to CASNPGGTDYGYTF.

The chain is built from TRBV5-6 and TRBJ2-4; possible D gene TRBD2, 6 bases. The V and J ends lost 0 bases and 5 bases respectively, with 15 bases between them. From germline, CDR1 is SGHDT and CDR2 YYEEEE. This CDR3 has 16 residues. CDR3 protein: CASSLDPRLAQNIQYF. The CDR3 bases are TGTGCCAGCAGCTTGGATCCTCGGCTAGCGCAAAACATTCAGTACTTC.

The rearrangement joins TRBV7-9 to TRBJ2-7; D gene unclear. The germline CDR1 and CDR2 sequences are SEHNR and FQNEAQ (reference sequence). The CDR3 runs to 14 residues. Trimming shortened V by 5 bases and J by 0 bases, and 11 bases separated the two germline ends. The CDR3 sequence is CASSPAQFSYEQYF. Written as DNA, the CDR3 is TGTGCCAGCAGCCCTGCCCAGTTCTCCTACGAGCAGTACTTC. Full variable domain (remainder filled in from reference TRBV7-9 and TRBJ2-7): DTGVSQNPRHKITKRGQNVTFRCDPISEHNRLYWYRQTLGQGPEFLTYFQNEAQLEKSRLLSDRFSAERPKGSFSTLEIQRTEQGDSAMYLCASSPAQFSYEQYFGPGTRLTVT.

The chain uses TRBV30 and TRBJ2-7, with 9 positions matching TRBD1. This CDR3 comprises 15 residues. V lost 3 bases to trimming and J lost 9 bases; unmatched junction nucleotides: 15. Germline assignment: CDR1 GTSNPN and CDR2 SVGIG (reference sequence). CDR3 residues: CAWRGPGQGFLGQYF. The CDR3 bases are TGTGCCTGGAGGGGACCGGGACAGGGCTTCTTAGGGCAGTACTTC.

This rearrangement joins TRBV3-1 (or the pseudogene TRBV3-2) to TRBJ2-7; D is undetermined. CDR1 and CDR2 (germline): LGHDT, YNNKEL (reference sequence). V gave up 1 base and J gave up 9 bases, with 10 bases separating them. The CDR3 contains 12 residues. The CDR3 DNA reads TGTGCCAGCAGCCAAGGGACCGGCGGGCAGTACTTC. As protein: CASSQGTGGQYF.

This clone was detected once. This chain connects TRBV3-1 (or the pseudogene TRBV3-2) to TRBJ2-5; D unresolved. V lost 1 base and J lost 1, with 7 bases in between. The CDR3 length is 14 residues. Germline loops: CDR1 LGHDT, CDR2 YNNKEL (reference sequence). The CDR3: CASSQVLTQETQYF. The CDR3 nucleotides read TGTGCCAGCAGCCAAGTCCTGACCCAAGAGACCCAGTACTTC.

This sequence joins TRBV27 and TRBJ1-5; weak D call: TRBD1 (5 bases). The germline gives CDR1 MNHEY, CDR2 SMNVEV (reference sequence). Trimming cost V 3 bases and J 5 bases, with 11 bases left between them. This CDR3 region has 14 residues. The CDR3 nucleotides read TGTGCCAGCAGTTTCGGGGGAGTCCATCAGCCCCAGCATTTT. Residues: CASSFGGVHQPQHF.

This sequence joins TRBV5-1 and TRBJ2-2, with TRBD1 matching 7 bases. The germline V gene encodes CDR1 SGHRS and CDR2 YFSETQ. The J segment lost 0 bases and the V segment lost 6 bases, leaving 2 bases of the junction unmatched. The CDR3 has 14 amino acids. CDR3 region: CASIGTANTGELFF. DNA for the CDR3: TGCGCCAGCATCGGGACAGCGAACACCGGGGAGCTGTTTTTT.

This chain joins TRBV3-1 (or the pseudogene TRBV3-2) and TRBJ2-7; perhaps D is TRBD1 or TRBD2 (5 bases each). Germline CDR1 reads LGHDT; CDR2 reads YNNKEL (reference sequence). CDR3 length equals 15 residues. Trimming removed 1 base from V and 3 bases from J, with 13 bases in between. The CDR3 spells CASSQGGILGYEQYF. The DNA for the CDR3 is TGTGCCAGCAGCCAAGGGGGGATCTTGGGCTACGAGCAGTACTTC.

The V gene is TRBV5-1, the J gene TRBJ2-6; D is perhaps TRBD2 (5 bases). This CDR3 spans 14 amino acids. CDR1 SGHRS and CDR2 YFSETQ come from the germline V gene. The V and J ends lost 6 bases and 0 bases respectively, with 7 bases between them. For the CDR3, the DNA is TGCGCCAGCACGGGAACCTCTGGGGCCAACGTCCTGACTTTC. Its translation: CASTGTSGANVLTF.

This clone was observed a single time. The V call is TRBV5-4, the J call TRBJ2-3; D is uncertain. V lost 5 bases and J lost 6, with 10 bases in between. Per germline, CDR1 SGHNT and CDR2 YYREEE (reference sequence). The CDR3 spans 12 residues. CDR3 coding DNA: TGTGCCAGCAGGCGCCACTCCGATACGCAGTATTTT. Its protein is CASRRHSDTQYF.